This entry concerns a single TCR beta chain. Its specificity is unknown. A universal primer site was added by template switching, and unique molecular identifiers were carried by the cDNA. TCRdb independently ran MiXCR on the 5' RACE reads; one entry per CDR3 protein. Of 1.5 million to 2 million distinct CDR3 sequences detected, about 30% appear once; the ten largest clones hold about 0.25%. V was clipped by 3 bases and J by 11 bases, with 13 bases between them. Germline V gives CDR1 MGHDK, CDR2 SYGVNS. This CDR3 is built from 12 residues. This sample is drawn from a study of identical twins. Study outcomes and limitations: Weaker excess sharing between twins was seen in beta out-of-frame sequences. Among out-of-frame alpha sequences shared by twins, low generation probability occurred in excess. Reduced insertions were recorded for abundant cord blood beta clonotypes, with no such pattern in memory repertoires.

This chain uses TRBV25-1 with TRBJ1-1; D is unresolved. This TCR was recovered from a newborn girl in good health. The specimen sequenced was cord blood. The CDR3 protein is CASSDPQVGAFF. CDR3 DNA: TGTGCCAGCAGTGACCCTCAGGTTGGGGCTTTCTTT.